This T cell receptor beta chain was recovered during a study of T cells in Graves' hyperthyroidism and ophthalmopathy. Researchers amplified the TCR beta CDR3 regions from RNA transcripts. An initial round of RT-PCR targeting the TCR CDR3 relied on the HTBI primer set. Via MiXCR, TCRdb re-called the multiplex PCR reads, giving one row per CDR3 protein. This sample yields 470,000 or so distinct CDR3 sequences, of which around 20% are seen a single time; 26% belongs to the top ten. Per the germline V gene, CDR1 is SGDLS and CDR2 is YYNGEE. This CDR3 spans 13 amino acids. V lost 1 base and J lost 7, with 12 bases in between. The sample holds many counts of this clonotype. Uncontrolled infection, other autoimmune disease, pregnancy and lactation each barred patients from inclusion.

This receptor was taken from a man younger than 30 with Graves' hyperthyroidism. V usage is TRBV9 and J usage is TRBJ2-7; D possibly corresponds to TRBD2 (6 bases). Sequencing input: blood. The CDR3 DNA is TGTGCCAGCAGCGTAAGCAGCGGAGGGGAGCAGTACTTC. It yields the protein CASSVSSGGEQYF. The whole variable domain, filled in from reference TRBV9 and TRBJ2-7, reads DSGVTQTPKHLITATGQRVTLRCSPRSGDLSVYWYQQSLDQGLQFLIQYYNGEERAKGNILERFSAQQFPDLHSELNLSSLELGDSALYFCASSVSSGGEQYFGPGTRLTVT.